A single sample is the source of the 28 T cell receptor beta chains below, sequenced in a study of T-cell reconstitution after alpha-beta-depleted transplantation in children. This sample's TCRbeta library carried unique molecular identifier barcodes. Using its own MiXCR run on the PCR reads, TCRdb lists one record per CDR3 protein. Here the sample spans about 600,000 distinct CDR3 sequences, over 10% being singletons. Sequencing was performed on PBMCs, mostly from graft donor cells, taken 360 days after TCRalphabeta/CD19-depleted stem cell transplant. All receptors come from a male patient between 5 and 17 years old who had a stem cell transplant for acute myeloid leukemia, so the T cells may come from the graft donor.

This clonotype occurred many times. The V gene is TRBV28, the J gene TRBJ2-1; D unclear. The CDR3 runs to 15 residues. V lost 4 bases and J 4 bases, leaving 14 bases between the germline ends. CDR1 MDHEN and CDR2 SYDVKM come from the germline V gene. Written as DNA, the CDR3 is TGTGCCAGCAGTTATCCCGGGCGCCAGTACAATGAGCAGTTCTTC. It codes for CASSYPGRQYNEQFF.

This clonotype was recorded many times. Written as DNA, the CDR3 is TGTGCCAGCAGCTTTATCGCGGGAGGGTTACAGGGCCATGAGCAGTTCTTC. This gives the protein CASSFIAGGLQGHEQFF. The chain recombines TRBV13 with TRBJ2-1, with 9 bases that match TRBD2. Germline V gives CDR1 PRHDT, CDR2 FYEKMQ (reference sequence). The CDR3 contains 17 residues. Trimming removed 3 bases from V and 8 bases from J; junction bases left unmatched: 14.

This clonotype was observed at least ten times. The V and J genes are TRBV20-1 and TRBJ1-5; 9 bases align to TRBD1. This CDR3 has 13 amino acids. V shed 7 bases, J shed 3 bases, and the junction held 4 bases outside the gene matches. The germline gives CDR1 DFQATT, CDR2 SNEGSKA (reference sequence). The CDR3 DNA is TGCAGTGTTAGGACAGGGGACAATCAGCCCCAGCATTTT. It is translated as CSVRTGDNQPQHF.

This clonotype was found a few times. An end of the junction differs from the germline gene, which may be a read error. The chain combines TRBV20-1 with TRBJ2-1; weak D call: TRBD2 (6 bases). The germline CDR1 and CDR2 sequences are DFQATT and SNEGSKA (reference sequence). This CDR3 is built from 10 residues. The CDR3 nucleotides read TGCAGTGCTAGAGGGTTAGCGGCCCACTTC. It encodes CSARGLAAHF.

This clonotype was seen a few times. The chain combines TRBV28 with TRBJ2-3; the D gene is possibly TRBD2 (5 bases). Trimming cost V 3 bases and J 0 bases, with 19 bases left between them. Germline loops: CDR1 MDHEN, CDR2 SYDVKM. There are 18 residues in the CDR3. The DNA of the CDR3 is TGTGCCAGCAGTTTCCTACTTTTGGCTAGCTCTAGCACAGATACGCAGTATTTT. Translating it yields CASSFLLLASSSTDTQYF.

This clonotype was counted between two and nine times. V and J are TRBV20-1 and TRBJ2-3; 9 positions agree with TRBD2. V gave up 0 bases and J gave up 5 bases; unmatched junction bases: 6. Germline V gene sequence: CDR1 DFQATT, CDR2 SNEGSKA (reference sequence). The CDR3 is made up of 15 amino acids. CDR3 coding DNA: TGCAGTGCTAGAGATAGCGGGGGTCGGTTAGATACGCAGTATTTT. Protein: CSARDSGGRLDTQYF.

The genes are TRBV7-2 and TRBJ2-1; 12 nucleotides line up with TRBD2. This CDR3 spans 20 amino acids. V dropped 3 bases and J dropped 0; count of bases not matched to a gene: 12. Looked up from germline, CDR1 is SGHTA and CDR2 is FQGNSA. The CDR3 bases are TGTGCCAGCAGCTTTCCAACCGGGACTAGCGGGCCGAGCTCCTACAATGAGCAGTTCTTC. Amino acids: CASSFPTGTSGPSSYNEQFF.

This clonotype showed up just a few times. The chain links TRBV10-3 to TRBJ1-2; possible D gene TRBD1, 5 bases. The length of the CDR3 is 14 residues. Trimming pared 0 bases from V and 3 bases from J, leaving 8 bases between. The germline V gene encodes CDR1 ENHRY and CDR2 SYGVKD. The CDR3: CAISESREDYGYTF. The DNA for the CDR3 is TGTGCCATCAGTGAGTCCAGGGAGGACTATGGCTACACCTTC.

The table lists this clonotype with many counts. The chain combines TRBV29-1 with TRBJ1-4; TRBD1 agrees at 7 bases. J was trimmed by 7 bases and V by 7 bases; bases with no gene match: 9. Germline CDR1 SQVTM, CDR2 ANQGSEA. This CDR3 spans 13 amino acids. CDR3 region: CSASDRTLEKLFF. DNA of the CDR3: TGCAGCGCCTCGGACAGGACCCTTGAAAAACTGTTTTTT. Variable domain in full (rest from reference TRBV29-1 and TRBJ1-4): SAVISQKPSRDICQRGTSLTIQCQVDSQVTMMFWYRQQPGQSLTLIATANQGSEATYESGFVIDKFPISRPNLTFSTLTVSNMSPEDSSIYLCSASDRTLEKLFFGSGTQLSVL.

V usage is TRBV4-2 and J usage is TRBJ2-5; D is ambiguous. The CDR3 is 17 amino acids. V was pared by 1 base and J by 2 bases, with 17 bases between. The V gene's germline CDR1 is LGHNA and CDR2 YNFKEQ. The CDR3: CASSQVPAAGAQETQYF. Here the CDR3 DNA reads TGTGCCAGCAGCCAAGTGCCAGCAGCTGGAGCTCAAGAGACCCAGTACTTC.

In its sample, this clonotype was seen a few times. The V gene is TRBV4-3, the J gene TRBJ2-7; TRBD2 matches 7 bases. Germline-derived CDR1 and CDR2 are LGHNA and YSLEER. The CDR3 is 17 amino acids. J gave up 1 base and V 1 base, and 10 bases lay outside the gene matches. CDR3 amino acids: CASSQGRRASGSYEQYF. The CDR3, as DNA: TGCGCCAGCAGCCAAGGGCGAAGGGCTAGCGGTTCCTACGAGCAGTACTTC.

This clonotype was detected a few times. V and J are TRBV5-6 and TRBJ2-5; D gene uncertain. This CDR3 is 13 amino acids long. Germline values: CDR1 SGHDT, CDR2 YYEEEE. Deletions cut 2 bases from V and 2 bases from J, with 7 bases between. This CDR3 is CASSFGDQETQYF. In DNA form, the CDR3 reads TGTGCCAGCAGCTTTGGTGATCAAGAGACCCAGTACTTC.

The table lists this clonotype with a few counts. The chain uses TRBV20-1 and TRBJ2-5; 12 bases fit TRBD2. The CDR3 runs 16 residues. Germline loops: CDR1 DFQATT, CDR2 SNEGSKA (reference sequence). J lost 4 bases, V lost 0 bases, and 6 bases had no gene match. CDR3 coding DNA: TGCAGTGCTAGAGATCCACTAGCGGGAGGCCGAGAGACCCAGTACTTC. Its protein is CSARDPLAGGRETQYF.

This clonotype was recorded a few times. The chain combines TRBV4-3 with TRBJ2-1, with D perhaps TRBD2 (5 bases). CDR3 length: 15 amino acids. Between the trimmed V and J ends, which lost 6 bases and 6 bases, there was a span of 18 bases. The germline CDR1 and CDR2 sequences are LGHNA and YSLEER. The CDR3 DNA reads TGCGCCAGCAGTGACCGGTCTAGCTGGGGCAATGAGCAGTTCTTC. It is translated as CASSDRSSWGNEQFF.

This chain uses TRBV12-3 or TRBV12-4 with TRBJ2-3; maybe TRBD2 (5 bases). V was cut by 6 bases and J by 3 bases, with 10 bases left in between. The CDR3 extends over 13 amino acids. Written as DNA, the CDR3 is TGTGCCAGCAGGCTTAGGGAGACAGATACGCAGTATTTT. This sequence encodes CASRLRETDTQYF.

The J gene is TRBJ2-5, the V gene TRBV13; D might be TRBD1 (6 bases). The germline gives CDR1 PRHDT, CDR2 FYEKMQ (reference sequence). The germline V and J ends were trimmed by 5 bases and 2 bases, with 18 bases remaining between them. The CDR3 contains 16 residues. The CDR3 DNA reads as TGTGCCAGCAGCACTTTTGGACAGATGTGGCAAGAGACCCAGTACTTC. It is translated as CASSTFGQMWQETQYF.

This clonotype has a count of ten or more. This chain links TRBV7-2 with TRBJ2-7, with D perhaps TRBD1 (6 bases). Trimming shortened V by 4 bases and J by 2 bases, and 9 bases separated the two germline ends. This CDR3 region has 13 residues. Germline lookup yields CDR1 SGHTA and CDR2 FQGNSA. Written as DNA, the CDR3 is TGTGCCAGCAGCTCCAGGGGAGCCTACGAGCAGTACTTC. Translated: CASSSRGAYEQYF.

This clonotype was observed many times. The chain links TRBV10-3 to TRBJ2-1; D call uncertain. The CDR3 sequence is 9 residues long. Deletions cut 10 bases from V and 6 bases from J, with 4 bases between. The V gene's germline CDR1 is ENHRY and CDR2 SYGVKD. The CDR3 sequence: CATGNEQFF. The CDR3 nucleotides read TGTGCCACCGGCAATGAGCAGTTCTTC.

The chain uses TRBV12-3 or TRBV12-4 and TRBJ2-7; 11 nucleotides line up with TRBD2. V lost 1 base, J lost 2 bases, and 16 bases stayed unmatched. This CDR3 region has 20 residues. CDR3 in amino acids: CASSLVVGAASGRPAYEQYF. The CDR3 nucleotides are TGTGCCAGCAGTTTAGTAGTTGGGGCAGCTAGCGGGAGGCCTGCCTACGAGCAGTACTTC.

This clonotype showed up just a few times. V and J are TRBV20-1 and TRBJ1-1, with D maybe TRBD1 (5 bases). The V gene's germline CDR1 is DFQATT and CDR2 SNEGSKA (reference sequence). This CDR3 has 13 amino acids. Trimming took off 8 bases at V and 0 bases at J, with 13 bases between the two ends. The CDR3, as DNA: TGCAGTTGCCGGGACGGTCTGAACACTGAAGCTTTCTTT. Translating gives CSCRDGLNTEAFF.

The table lists this clonotype with many counts. The rearrangement links TRBV12-3 or TRBV12-4 to TRBJ2-1; unclear D gene. V was clipped by 6 bases and J by 7 bases, with 7 bases between them. This CDR3 is 11 amino acids long. CDR3 loop: CASSNGNEQFF. CDR3 nucleotide sequence: TGTGCCAGCAGCAATGGGAATGAGCAGTTCTTC.

This clonotype came up a few times. The chain employs TRBV9 and TRBJ2-1, with 8 bases that match TRBD1. V was clipped by 4 bases and J by 8 bases; unmatched bases: 8. The CDR3 has 14 amino acids. Germline loops: CDR1 SGDLS, CDR2 YYNGEE. The CDR3 region is CASSPAGTGDEQFF. The CDR3 DNA reads as TGTGCCAGCAGCCCCGCCGGGACAGGCGATGAGCAGTTCTTC.

This clonotype was counted at least ten times. The chain joins TRBV24-1 to TRBJ2-1; no firm D call. The CDR3 runs 14 residues. Germline V gives CDR1 KGHDR, CDR2 SFDVKD. V lost 7 bases and J lost 0, with 9 bases in between. DNA of the CDR3: TGTGCCACCAGCGGTCCTAGCTCCTACAATGAGCAGTTCTTC. This encodes CATSGPSSYNEQFF.

This clonotype was observed a few times. J is TRBJ2-5 and V is TRBV29-1; TRBD2 aligns across 15 bases. The V gene's germline CDR1 is SQVTM and CDR2 ANQGSEA. Trimming at V came to 0 bases and at J to 1 base, leaving 6 bases not matched to a gene. The CDR3 is made up of 18 amino acids. This CDR3 is CSVEDLQGLAGGQETQYF. The CDR3 nucleotides read TGCAGCGTTGAAGATCTTCAGGGACTAGCGGGAGGCCAAGAGACCCAGTACTTC.

This clonotype was seen a few times. The rearrangement uses TRBV20-1 and TRBJ2-3; no clear D gene. This CDR3 contains 12 residues. Germline CDR1 DFQATT, CDR2 SNEGSKA (reference sequence). Trimming stripped 1 base from V and 5 bases from J, with 7 bases between. The CDR3 bases are TGCAGTGCTAGAGTTAACGGAGATACGCAGTATTTT. It encodes CSARVNGDTQYF.

The V gene is TRBV20-1, the J gene TRBJ2-1, with D perhaps being TRBD1 or TRBD2 (6 bases each). Trimming shortened V by 1 base and J by 5 bases, and 15 bases separated the two germline ends. CDR3 length: 15 residues. CDR1 and CDR2 from the germline V gene are DFQATT and SNEGSKA (reference sequence). The CDR3 sequence: CSARVGGHKNNEQFF. CDR3 sequence (DNA): TGCAGTGCTAGAGTGGGGGGACATAAAAACAATGAGCAGTTCTTC.

J is TRBJ2-6 and V is TRBV28; D may correspond to TRBD1 or TRBD2 (5 bases each). In germline, CDR1 is MDHEN, CDR2 SYDVKM. This CDR3 comprises 18 residues. The germline V and J ends were trimmed by 5 bases and 0 bases, with 17 bases remaining between them. The CDR3 DNA follows: TGTGCCAGCAGTCCGTCGGATCGAGGGGACTCTGGGGCCAACGTCCTGACTTTC. This sequence encodes CASSPSDRGDSGANVLTF.

Many counts were recorded for this clonotype. The CDR3 DNA reads TGTGCCAGCAGCGCCGACCCGGCCCGCACAGATACGCAGTATTTT. This codes for CASSADPARTDTQYF. The chain employs TRBV7-3 and TRBJ2-3, with D unclear. The germline CDR1 and CDR2 sequences are SGHTA and FQGTGA. There are 15 residues in the CDR3. V was trimmed by 5 bases and J by 1 base, leaving 13 bases between them.